This TCR beta chain was sequenced in a study of T cell responses to AZD1222 COVID-19 vaccine. Across the whole study: The analysis combined second doses at about 4 or about 12 weeks.

Remarks on this clone: Its target is not known.

The CDR3 has 18 amino acids. The V gene's germline CDR1 is LGHDT and CDR2 YNNKEL (reference sequence). Trimming took 3 bases from V and 0 from J, leaving 20 bases between them. The study, taken as a whole, reports: Females made up more of the donors, who were largely white British, and clonal diversity may have come out too low. Vaccine-associated CD4 TCRs ranged over spike, dominating at 160-218 and 743-854. Just 5 or 6 AZD1222 recipients tested seropositive at baseline.

Here immunoSEQ multiplex PCR was the method, and the copy in TCRdb shows in-frame clones only, minus some. The sample shows 75,000 to 100,000 clones, around 84% of them seen only once. The sample here was peripheral blood, taken on day 0 of AZD1222 vaccination. This sequence was found in an adult in good health. The rearrangement uses TRBV3-1 (or the pseudogene TRBV3-2) and TRBJ1-1, with a possible D match to TRBD1 (5 bases). The CDR3 sequence is CASSQSRGVGVVNTEAFF. CDR3 DNA sequence: TGTGCCAGCAGCCAGTCCCGGGGGGTGGGCGTAGTGAACACTGAAGCTTTCTTT.